The 26 T cell receptor beta chains listed next were all sequenced from one sample in a study of cytomegalovirus exposure and HLA in healthy donors. PCR was performed using 60 Vbeta and 13 Jbeta primers. TCRdb's copy holds only in-frame clones and misses some; the assay was immunoSEQ multiplex PCR. The sample lists about 160,000 clones; about 77% were seen once. The material sequenced was PBMCs. Receptors originate from a male donor in good health and CMV-seropositive.

This CDR3 reads CASRSGQANTGELFF. The CDR3 DNA reads TGTGCCAGTAGATCGGGACAGGCCAACACCGGGGAGCTGTTTTTT. The V gene is TRBV19, the J gene TRBJ2-2, with 8 bases fitting TRBD1. With V trimmed by 6 bases and J by 2 bases, 5 bases remained unmatched. The CDR3 is 15 amino acids. Germline V gene sequence: CDR1 LNHDA, CDR2 SQIVND (reference sequence).

This rearrangement joins TRBV5-4 to TRBJ2-5; 7 bases are a match to TRBD2. Germline CDR1 is SGHNT and CDR2 is YYREEE (reference sequence). This CDR3 spans 15 amino acids. V lost 3 bases to trimming and J lost 3 bases; unmatched junction nucleotides: 8. The CDR3 region is CASSWGGKGEETQYF. DNA for the CDR3: TGTGCCAGCAGCTGGGGGGGGAAGGGAGAAGAGACCCAGTACTTC. The full variable domain, in which reference TRBV5-4 and TRBJ2-5 provide the parts outside the CDR3, is ETGVTQSPTHLIKTRGQQVTLRCSSQSGHNTVSWYQQALGQGPQFIFQYYREEENGRGNFPPRFSGLQFPNYSSELNVNALELDDSALYLCASSWGGKGEETQYFGPGTRLLVL.

The chain carries TRBV7-9 and TRBJ1-1; TRBD1 might be the D (5 bases). CDR1 SEHNR and CDR2 FQNEAQ come from the germline V gene (reference sequence). Between the trimmed V and J ends, which lost 1 base and 1 base, there was a span of 13 bases. There are 16 residues in the CDR3. As DNA, the CDR3 is TGTGCCAGCAGCTTAGGGGTCGCGGGGACGAACACTGAAGCTTTCTTT. It is translated as CASSLGVAGTNTEAFF.

The gene calls are TRBV19 and TRBJ1-1; no clear D. This CDR3 spans 9 amino acids. The V gene's germline CDR1 is LNHDA and CDR2 SQIVND (reference sequence). CDR3 region: CAGVTEAFF. In nucleotides, the CDR3 is TGTGCGGGCGTAACTGAAGCTTTCTTT.

The V gene is TRBV6-6, the J gene TRBJ2-3, with 9 nucleotides matching TRBD1. This CDR3 is built from 16 residues. Germline V gene sequence: CDR1 MNHNY, CDR2 SVGAGI (reference sequence). V shed 2 bases, J shed 3 bases, and the junction held 6 bases outside the gene matches. The DNA of the CDR3 is TGTGCCAGCAGTTACGGGGGACAGGGTGGAACAGATACGCAGTATTTT. Encoded protein: CASSYGGQGGTDTQYF.

A word on this clone: An end of the junction differs from the germline gene, which may be a read error. The chain links TRBV7-7 to TRBJ2-7, with TRBD1 matching over 9 bases. CDR3 length: 16 residues. The V gene's germline CDR1 is SSHAT and CDR2 FNYEAQ (reference sequence). The CDR3 nucleotides read TGTGCTAGCAGCCCCCAGGGGGACAGGGCGGACTACGAGCAGTACTTC. Amino acid sequence: CASSPQGDRADYEQYF.

The rearrangement uses TRBV6-1 and TRBJ1-2, with TRBD1 as a possible D gene (5 bases). V lost 11 bases and J 7 bases, leaving 23 bases between the germline ends. The CDR3 contains 14 residues. CDR1 and CDR2 (germline): MNHNS, SASEGT. The CDR3 spells CAALLSSRGVGYTF. The CDR3 nucleotides are TGTGCCGCCTTACTATCCTCACGGGGGGTTGGCTACACCTTC.

This chain links TRBV6-5 with TRBJ2-5; TRBD1 agrees at 10 bases. V gave up 2 bases and J gave up 5 bases; unmatched junction bases: 8. The CDR3 is made up of 16 amino acids. Germline V lookup: CDR1 MNHEY, CDR2 SVGAGI. The CDR3, as DNA: TGTGCCAGCAGTTACGTCCTGGGACAGGGGATGGAGACCCAGTACTTC. Amino acids: CASSYVLGQGMETQYF.

Turning to this clone: The junction does not match germline at one end; this may be a read error. The chain links TRBV7-9 to TRBJ2-7; 11 positions match TRBD1. The CDR3 is 17 amino acids. Germline loops: CDR1 SEHNR, CDR2 FQNEAQ (reference sequence). CDR3: CSSSLDRGQAPTYEQYF. CDR3 DNA sequence: TGTTCCAGCAGCTTGGACAGGGGGCAAGCTCCCACCTACGAGCAGTACTTC.

This clone has more than one count but fewer than ten. The chain uses TRBV19 and TRBJ2-7, with 8 positions matching TRBD2. This CDR3 contains 16 residues. With 5 bases clipped from V and 1 base from J, the junction kept 10 bases outside the gene matches. The V gene's germline CDR1 is LNHDA and CDR2 SQIVND (reference sequence). DNA of the CDR3: TGTGCCAGTAGTCAAGGACTAGCTCGGAAATCCTACGAGCAGTACTTC. Translation gives CASSQGLARKSYEQYF.

The J gene is TRBJ2-2, the V gene TRBV4-1; tentative D call: TRBD2 (6 bases). Germline V lookup: CDR1 MGHRA, CDR2 YSYEKL. The CDR3 is made up of 12 amino acids. Trimming removed 6 bases from V and 13 bases from J, with 15 bases in between. This CDR3 is CASRNSGDWLFF. The CDR3 region has the DNA TGCGCCAGCAGAAATAGCGGTGACTGGCTGTTTTTT.

The CDR3 DNA is TGTGCCAGCAGCCCGAGACCAGGGGCTGGCGAGCAGTACTTC. Amino acid sequence: CASSPRPGAGEQYF. The chain carries TRBV9 and TRBJ2-7, with TRBD1 as a possible D gene (6 bases). This CDR3 contains 14 residues. CDR1 is SGDLS, CDR2 YYNGEE, per germline. Trimming removed 4 bases from V and 6 bases from J, with 17 bases in between. Full variable domain (missing parts from reference TRBV9 and TRBJ2-7): DSGVTQTPKHLITATGQRVTLRCSPRSGDLSVYWYQQSLDQGLQFLIQYYNGEERAKGNILERFSAQQFPDLHSELNLSSLELGDSALYFCASSPRPGAGEQYFGPGTRLTVT.

The chain has TRBV6-5 and TRBJ2-7; 9 positions match TRBD1. V shed 4 bases and J 4 bases; nucleotides not matched to a gene: 5. CDR3 size: 14 residues. Germline lookup yields CDR1 MNHEY and CDR2 SVGAGI. The CDR3: CASSSDRGNYEQYF. The CDR3 DNA sequence: TGTGCCAGCAGTTCGGACAGGGGAAATTACGAGCAGTACTTC.

The V call is TRBV6-1, the J call TRBJ1-5; TRBD1 might be the D (5 bases). Germline CDR1 reads MNHNS; CDR2 reads SASEGT. Trimming shortened V by 4 bases and J by 5 bases, and 12 bases separated the two germline ends. The CDR3 covers 14 residues. CDR3 amino acids: CASSGGREYQPQHF. CDR3 DNA sequence: TGTGCCAGCAGTGGGGGGAGGGAGTATCAGCCCCAGCATTTT.

V gene TRBV29-1 combines with J gene TRBJ2-7, with 10 positions matching TRBD1. This CDR3 region has 14 residues. The germline gives CDR1 SQVTM, CDR2 ANQGSEA. V trimming: 7 bases; J trimming: 6 bases; junction bases outside the gene matches: 12. Here the CDR3 reads CSAVPGQGNREQYF. The DNA for the CDR3 is TGCAGCGCAGTGCCGGGACAGGGGAATCGCGAGCAGTACTTC.

CDR3 sequence reads: CASSKTQWGQGYGYTF. The CDR3 DNA reads as TGTGCCAGCAGCAAAACTCAGTGGGGACAGGGATATGGCTACACCTTC. The chain links TRBV21-1 to TRBJ1-2; the table names TRBD1, a call not compared with the DNA. TRBV21-1 is a recognized pseudogene. The CDR3 covers 16 residues.

The table lists this clone with a count of one. The V call is TRBV4-2, the J call TRBJ2-1; the D gene is possibly TRBD1 (5 bases). Trimming shortened V by 1 base and J by 8 bases, and 18 bases separated the two germline ends. The CDR3 extends over 16 amino acids. Germline V gene lookup returns CDR1 LGHNA and CDR2 YNFKEQ. The CDR3 sequence is CASSQVRQGGSDEQFF. CDR3 sequence (DNA): TGTGCCAGCAGCCAAGTCCGGCAGGGCGGTTCGGATGAGCAGTTCTTC.

The rearrangement links TRBV19 to TRBJ1-5; the D gene is possibly TRBD1 (6 bases). Germline lookup yields CDR1 LNHDA and CDR2 SQIVND (reference sequence). Between the trimmed V and J ends, which lost 6 bases and 4 bases, there was a span of 10 bases. The CDR3 has 13 residues. CDR3 region: CASRQGHNQPQHF. CDR3 in DNA: TGTGCCAGTAGGCAGGGGCATAATCAGCCCCAGCATTTT. Using reference TRBV19 and TRBJ1-5 for the parts outside the CDR3, the full variable domain is DGGITQSPKYLFRKEGQNVTLSCEQNLNHDAMYWYRQDPGQGLRLIYYSQIVNDFQKGDIAEGYSVSREKKESFPLTVTSAQKNPTAFYLCASRQGHNQPQHFGDGTRLSIL.

This chain uses TRBV9 with TRBJ1-2; 7 bases align to TRBD1. Trimming at V came to 3 bases and at J to 3 bases, leaving 5 bases not matched to a gene. From germline, CDR1 is SGDLS and CDR2 YYNGEE. This CDR3 is built from 14 residues. CDR3 nucleotides: TGTGCCAGCAGCGCCCGACAGGGAGACTATGGCTACACCTTC. It yields the protein CASSARQGDYGYTF. The complete variable domain, with remaining parts taken from reference TRBV9 and TRBJ1-2, reads DSGVTQTPKHLITATGQRVTLRCSPRSGDLSVYWYQQSLDQGLQFLIQYYNGEERAKGNILERFSAQQFPDLHSELNLSSLELGDSALYFCASSARQGDYGYTFGSGTRLTVV.

This clone was counted a single time. V and J are TRBV12-5 and TRBJ2-2; TRBD2 is a possible D gene (7 bases). This CDR3 is 15 amino acids long. Germline V gene lookup returns CDR1 LGHNT and CDR2 FRNRAP. Trimming removed 1 base from V and 5 bases from J, with 11 bases in between. CDR3 nucleotide sequence: TGTGCTAGTGGTTTGGCGGGGGGCGGGACCGGGGAGCTGTTTTTT. This translates into CASGLAGGGTGELFF.

V gene TRBV7-8 combines with J gene TRBJ2-1, with a tentative D call TRBD1 (6 bases). In germline, CDR1 is SGHVS, CDR2 FQNEAQ. Trimming removed 5 bases from V and 8 bases from J, with 13 bases in between. CDR3 size: 13 residues. The CDR3 bases are TGTGCCAGCAGCCACACAGGGATCTATGAGCAGTTCTTC. Its translation: CASSHTGIYEQFF.

In its sample, this clone was seen a few times. The J gene is TRBJ1-2, the V gene TRBV30, with TRBD1 identical over 10 bases. The junction had 9 bases not matched to a gene; V was cut back by 3 bases and J by 5 bases. CDR3 size: 15 residues. Germline CDR1 reads GTSNPN; CDR2 reads SVGIG (reference sequence). The CDR3 DNA reads as TGTGCCTGGAGGAGAATGGGACAGGGGAATTATGGCTACACCTTC. It yields the protein CAWRRMGQGNYGYTF.

The chain carries TRBV5-1 and TRBJ2-5; D perhaps matches TRBD2 (5 bases). This CDR3 is 14 amino acids long. From germline, CDR1 is SGHRS and CDR2 YFSETQ. V lost 2 bases to trimming and J lost 5 bases, with 13 bases between them. This CDR3 reads CASSFAGDGETQYF. The CDR3 DNA follows: TGCGCCAGCAGCTTTGCGGGTGATGGGGAGACCCAGTACTTC.

The CDR3 here is CASVGRHNYGYTF. CDR3 coding DNA: TGTGCCAGCGTGGGCAGACATAACTATGGCTACACCTTC. This sequence joins TRBV21-1 and TRBJ1-2; TRBD1, as called in the table, went unchecked against the DNA. TRBV21-1 is labeled a pseudogene. CDR3 length: 13 residues.

The chain is built from TRBV30 and TRBJ2-4; TRBD1 is a possible D gene (5 bases). The CDR3 sequence is 15 residues long. Germline V gene data show CDR1 as GTSNPN and CDR2 as SVGIG (reference sequence). Deletions cut 0 bases from V and 4 bases from J, with 13 bases between. Here the CDR3 reads CAWSVLGARKNIQYF. The CDR3 DNA follows: TGTGCCTGGAGTGTATTAGGGGCGCGTAAAAACATTCAGTACTTC.

The J gene is TRBJ1-2, the V gene TRBV6-1, with D possibly matching TRBD1 (6 bases). Per germline, CDR1 MNHNS and CDR2 SASEGT. The CDR3 is 13 amino acids. Trimming removed 8 bases from V and 5 bases from J, with 15 bases in between. CDR3 loop: CASGLQGFYGYTF. CDR3 DNA sequence: TGTGCCAGCGGCCTCCAGGGGTTTTATGGCTACACCTTC.